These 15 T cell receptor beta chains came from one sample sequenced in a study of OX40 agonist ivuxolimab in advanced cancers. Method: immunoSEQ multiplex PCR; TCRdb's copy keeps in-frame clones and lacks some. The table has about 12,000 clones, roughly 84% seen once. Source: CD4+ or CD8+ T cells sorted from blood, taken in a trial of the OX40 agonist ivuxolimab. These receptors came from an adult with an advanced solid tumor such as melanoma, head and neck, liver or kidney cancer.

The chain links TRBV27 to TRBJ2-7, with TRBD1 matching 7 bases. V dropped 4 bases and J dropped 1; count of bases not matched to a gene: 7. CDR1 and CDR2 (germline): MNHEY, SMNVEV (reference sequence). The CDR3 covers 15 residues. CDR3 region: CASSSRQGSSYEQYF. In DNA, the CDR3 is TGTGCCAGCAGTTCCCGACAGGGATCTTCCTACGAGCAGTACTTC.

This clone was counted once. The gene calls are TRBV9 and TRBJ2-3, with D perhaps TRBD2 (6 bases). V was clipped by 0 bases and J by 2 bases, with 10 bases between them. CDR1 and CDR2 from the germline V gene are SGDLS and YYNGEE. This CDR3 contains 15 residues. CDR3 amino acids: CASSVAGGVTDTQYF. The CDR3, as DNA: TGTGCCAGCAGCGTAGCTGGCGGGGTCACAGATACGCAGTATTTT. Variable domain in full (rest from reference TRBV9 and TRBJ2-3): DSGVTQTPKHLITATGQRVTLRCSPRSGDLSVYWYQQSLDQGLQFLIQYYNGEERAKGNILERFSAQQFPDLHSELNLSSLELGDSALYFCASSVAGGVTDTQYFGPGTRLTVL.

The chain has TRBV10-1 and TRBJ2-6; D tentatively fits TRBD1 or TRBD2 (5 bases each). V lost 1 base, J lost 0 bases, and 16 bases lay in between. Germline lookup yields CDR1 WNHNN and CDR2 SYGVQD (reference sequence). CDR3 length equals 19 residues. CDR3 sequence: CASSEFTGTYNSGANVLTF. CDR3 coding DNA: TGCGCCAGCAGTGAGTTCACCGGGACCTACAACTCTGGGGCCAACGTCCTGACTTTC.

The CDR3 coding sequence is TGCGCCAGCAGCTTGGCCGGCAGTATCGATACGCAGTATTTT. This encodes CASSLAGSIDTQYF. The gene calls are TRBV5-1 and TRBJ2-3; D ambiguous. The CDR3 spans 14 residues. V lost 0 bases to trimming and J lost 6 bases, with 11 bases between them. CDR1 and CDR2 from the germline V gene are SGHRS and YFSETQ.

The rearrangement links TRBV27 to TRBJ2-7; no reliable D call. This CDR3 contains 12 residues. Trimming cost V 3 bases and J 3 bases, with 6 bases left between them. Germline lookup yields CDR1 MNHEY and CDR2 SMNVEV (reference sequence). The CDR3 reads CASSLNGYEQYF. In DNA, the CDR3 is TGTGCCAGCAGTTTGAACGGCTACGAGCAGTACTTC.

CDR3 sequence reads: CASSYRGNEQFF. The CDR3 nucleotides read TGTGCCAGCAGTTATCGGGGCAATGAGCAGTTCTTC. This rearrangement joins TRBV6-5 to TRBJ2-1; tentative D call: TRBD2 (5 bases). The CDR3 totals 12 residues. Germline V gene data show CDR1 as MNHEY and CDR2 as SVGAGI. V shed 3 bases and J shed 6 bases, with 6 bases lying between them.

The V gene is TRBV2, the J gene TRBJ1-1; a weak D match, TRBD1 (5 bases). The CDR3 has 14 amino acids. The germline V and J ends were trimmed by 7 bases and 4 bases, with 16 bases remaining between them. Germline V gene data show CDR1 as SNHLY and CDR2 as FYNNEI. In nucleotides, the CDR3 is TGTGCCAGCAAGTCGGGACCGCAGTCCACTGAAGCTTTCTTT. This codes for CASKSGPQSTEAFF. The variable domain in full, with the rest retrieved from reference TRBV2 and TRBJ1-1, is EPEVTQTPSHQVTQMGQEVILRCVPISNHLYFYWYRQILGQKVEFLVSFYNNEISEKSEIFDDQFSVERPDGSNFTLKIRSTKLEDSAMYFCASKSGPQSTEAFFGQGTRLTVV.

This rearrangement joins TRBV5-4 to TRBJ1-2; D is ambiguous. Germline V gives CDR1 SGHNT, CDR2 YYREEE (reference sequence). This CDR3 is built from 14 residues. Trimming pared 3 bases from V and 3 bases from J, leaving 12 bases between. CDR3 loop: CASSSPDTDYGYTF. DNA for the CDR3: TGTGCCAGCAGCTCGCCTGACACGGACTATGGCTACACCTTC.

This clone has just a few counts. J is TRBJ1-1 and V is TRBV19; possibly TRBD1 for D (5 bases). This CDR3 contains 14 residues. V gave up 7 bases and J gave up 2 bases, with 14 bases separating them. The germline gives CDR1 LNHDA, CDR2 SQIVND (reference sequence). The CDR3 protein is CASNWGNLNTEAFF. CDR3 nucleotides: TGTGCCAGTAATTGGGGCAATTTAAACACTGAAGCTTTCTTT.

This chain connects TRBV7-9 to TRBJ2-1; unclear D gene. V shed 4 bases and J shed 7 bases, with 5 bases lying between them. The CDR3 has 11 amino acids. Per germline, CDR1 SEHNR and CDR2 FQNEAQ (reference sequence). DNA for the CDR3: TGTGCCAGCAGCTGGGGAAATGAGCAGTTCTTC. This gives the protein CASSWGNEQFF.

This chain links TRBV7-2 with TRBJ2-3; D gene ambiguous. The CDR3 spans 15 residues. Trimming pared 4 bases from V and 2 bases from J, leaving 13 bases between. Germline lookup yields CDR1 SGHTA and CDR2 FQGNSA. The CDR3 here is CASSSRNGDTDTQYF. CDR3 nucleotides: TGTGCCAGCAGCTCACGTAATGGGGACACAGATACGCAGTATTTT.

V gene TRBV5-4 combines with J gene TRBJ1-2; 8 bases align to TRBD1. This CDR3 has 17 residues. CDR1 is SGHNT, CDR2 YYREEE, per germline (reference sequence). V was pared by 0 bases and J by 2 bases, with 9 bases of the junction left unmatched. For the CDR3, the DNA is TGTGCCAGCAGCTTGGATCCGACAGGGGAGAGGAACTATGGCTACACCTTC. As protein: CASSLDPTGERNYGYTF.

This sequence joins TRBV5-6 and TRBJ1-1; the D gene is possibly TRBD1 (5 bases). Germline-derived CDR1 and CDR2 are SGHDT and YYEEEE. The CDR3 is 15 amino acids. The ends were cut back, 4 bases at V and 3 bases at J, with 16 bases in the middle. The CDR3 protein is CASSAAGLGDTEAFF. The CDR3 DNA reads TGTGCCAGCAGCGCCGCAGGGTTGGGGGACACTGAAGCTTTCTTT.

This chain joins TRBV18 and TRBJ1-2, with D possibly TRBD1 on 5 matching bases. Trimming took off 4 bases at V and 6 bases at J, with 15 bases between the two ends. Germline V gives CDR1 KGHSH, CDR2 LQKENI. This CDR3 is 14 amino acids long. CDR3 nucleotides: TGTGCCAGCTCACAAAAAGACAGCGAGGATGGCTACACCTTC. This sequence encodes CASSQKDSEDGYTF.

The CDR3 bases are TGTGCCAGTAGTCCCTACGGGGGGCTTGAGGGCTACACCTTC. Translated, it gives CASSPYGGLEGYTF. The chain carries TRBV19 and TRBJ1-2, with D possibly matching TRBD1 (6 bases). CDR1 LNHDA and CDR2 SQIVND come from the germline V gene (reference sequence). Trimming removed 5 bases from V and 8 bases from J, with 18 bases in between. This CDR3 spans 14 amino acids. The variable domain in full, completed from reference TRBV19 and TRBJ1-2, reads DGGITQSPKYLFRKEGQNVTLSCEQNLNHDAMYWYRQDPGQGLRLIYYSQIVNDFQKGDIAEGYSVSREKKESFPLTVTSAQKNPTAFYLCASSPYGGLEGYTFGSGTRLTVV.